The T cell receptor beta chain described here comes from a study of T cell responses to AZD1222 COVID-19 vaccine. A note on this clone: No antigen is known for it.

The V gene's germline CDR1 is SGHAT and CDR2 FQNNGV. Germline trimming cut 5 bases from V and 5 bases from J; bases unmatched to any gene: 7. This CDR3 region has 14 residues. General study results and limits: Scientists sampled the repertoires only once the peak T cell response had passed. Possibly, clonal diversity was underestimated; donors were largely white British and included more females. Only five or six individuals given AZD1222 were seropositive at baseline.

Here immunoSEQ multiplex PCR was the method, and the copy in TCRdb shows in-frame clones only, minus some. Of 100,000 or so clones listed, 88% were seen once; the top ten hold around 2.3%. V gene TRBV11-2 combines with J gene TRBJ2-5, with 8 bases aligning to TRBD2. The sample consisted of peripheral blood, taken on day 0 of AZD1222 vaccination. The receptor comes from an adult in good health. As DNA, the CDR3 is TGTGCCAGCAGCAGGACCGGGGGGGCGGAGACCCAGTACTTC. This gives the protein CASSRTGGAETQYF. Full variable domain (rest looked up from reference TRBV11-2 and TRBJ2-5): EAGVAQSPRYKIIEKRQSVAFWCNPISGHATLYWYQQILGQGPKLLIQFQNNGVVDDSQLPKDRFSAERLKGVDSTLKIQPAKLEDSAVYLCASSRTGGAETQYFGPGTRLLVL.